What follows are 15 T cell receptor beta chains derived from one specimen sequenced in a study of cytomegalovirus exposure and HLA in healthy donors. Profiling relied on immunoSEQ multiplex PCR, and the TCRdb table lists in-frame clones only, not all of them. The sample lists around 170,000 clones; 88% were seen once. Sequenced material: PBMCs. These receptors were obtained from a man in his late teens or twenties in good health and CMV-seronegative.

The rearrangement uses TRBV27 and TRBJ1-5; 9 positions agree with TRBD1. CDR3 length: 14 residues. From germline, CDR1 is MNHEY and CDR2 SMNVEV (reference sequence). Trimming removed 6 bases from V and 7 bases from J; junction bases left unmatched: 7. The CDR3 bases are TGTGCCAGCAGGGGGACAGGGTGGGGCCAGCCCCAGCATTTT. Residues: CASRGTGWGQPQHF.

The chain recombines TRBV2 with TRBJ2-1, with a possible D match to TRBD2 (7 bases). The CDR3 contains 16 residues. V lost 8 bases and J 8 bases, leaving 25 bases between the germline ends. CDR1 is SNHLY and CDR2 is FYNNEI in the germline V gene. The CDR3 nucleotides are TGTGCCAGCCCCGGGGGGCTAGCGGTAAATTCGGATGAGCAGTTCTTC. It is translated as CASPGGLAVNSDEQFF.

The V gene is TRBV5-1, the J gene TRBJ1-2; D is perhaps TRBD1 (6 bases). CDR3 length: 15 residues. Between the trimmed V and J ends, which lost 0 bases and 0 bases, there was a span of 9 bases. Per germline, CDR1 SGHRS and CDR2 YFSETQ. The CDR3 DNA reads as TGCGCCAGCAGCTTGGGGACAGAAACTAACTATGGCTACACCTTC. It translates to CASSLGTETNYGYTF.

The chain recombines TRBV9 with TRBJ2-7; the match to TRBD2 covers 10 bases. Germline assignment: CDR1 SGDLS and CDR2 YYNGEE. This CDR3 has 15 amino acids. J lost 3 bases, V lost 3 bases, and 6 bases had no gene match. The CDR3 loop reads CASSASGRASYEQYF. The CDR3 coding sequence is TGTGCCAGCAGCGCCAGCGGGAGGGCCAGCTACGAGCAGTACTTC.

V is TRBV9 and J is TRBJ2-7; 7 bases match TRBD1. From germline, CDR1 is SGDLS and CDR2 YYNGEE. V shed 4 bases and J 5 bases; nucleotides not matched to a gene: 9. The CDR3 length is 14 residues. CDR3 DNA: TGTGCCAGCAGCACCAGGGGGAGTACGGACGAGCAGTACTTC. It codes for CASSTRGSTDEQYF.

In DNA form, the CDR3 reads TGCAGCGTTGAAAGAAACAGCCAGAACACTGAAGCTTTCTTT. Protein sequence: CSVERNSQNTEAFF. The chain uses TRBV29-1 and TRBJ1-1; D is unclear. CDR3 length: 14 amino acids. The germline CDR1 and CDR2 sequences are SQVTM and ANQGSEA. Between the trimmed V and J ends, which lost 2 bases and 1 base, there was a span of 11 bases.

This clone appeared once. The CDR3, as DNA: TGTGCCAGCAGCTTAGGGGGGACAGGGGCCATCCAAGAGACCCAGTACTTC. Its protein is CASSLGGTGAIQETQYF. The chain has TRBV7-9 and TRBJ2-5; 10 bases match TRBD1. Germline values: CDR1 SEHNR, CDR2 FQNEAQ (reference sequence). Unmatched junction bases numbered 6, after V lost 1 base and J lost 1 base. The CDR3 sequence is 17 residues long.

CDR3 sequence reads: CASRGKQGAIAEAFF. Here the CDR3 DNA reads TGTGCCAGCAGGGGGAAACAGGGGGCTATCGCTGAAGCTTTCTTT. The genes are TRBV6-6 and TRBJ1-1; TRBD1 matches 9 bases. Per germline, CDR1 MNHNY and CDR2 SVGAGI (reference sequence). The CDR3 is 15 residues long. Trimming at V came to 6 bases and at J to 6 bases, leaving 11 bases not matched to a gene.

The V call is TRBV12-5, the J call TRBJ2-1; TRBD1 is a possible D gene (5 bases). CDR1 is LGHNT, CDR2 FRNRAP, per germline. The CDR3 extends over 12 amino acids. Trimming removed 5 bases from V and 9 bases from J, with 11 bases in between. The CDR3 coding sequence is TGTGCTAGTGGTCCGAGCAGGGCTGAGCAGTTCTTC. This codes for CASGPSRAEQFF.

The count of this clone is one. The CDR3 DNA reads as TGTGCCAGCAGCCCGACAGGGTCACAGTACTATGGCTACACCTTC. Translating it yields CASSPTGSQYYGYTF. The rearrangement uses TRBV7-8 and TRBJ1-2, with TRBD1 matching 7 bases. The CDR3 is made up of 15 amino acids. CDR1 is SGHVS and CDR2 is FQNEAQ in the germline V gene. J lost 3 bases, V lost 5 bases, and 9 bases had no gene match.

The rearrangement joins TRBV27 to TRBJ2-3; 13 bases agree with TRBD2. Germline V CDR1 and CDR2: MNHEY, SMNVEV (reference sequence). V shed 4 bases and J 0 bases; nucleotides not matched to a gene: 7. The CDR3 length is 18 residues. In DNA form, the CDR3 reads TGTGCCAGCAGTTCCGGACTAGCGGGGGTTCTCAGCACAGATACGCAGTATTTT. Amino acids: CASSSGLAGVLSTDTQYF.

The chain couples TRBV6-1 to TRBJ1-1; D is undetermined. The CDR3 extends over 12 amino acids. Germline loops: CDR1 MNHNS, CDR2 SASEGT. V lost 4 bases and J 10 bases, leaving 13 bases between the germline ends. This CDR3 is CASSGRWAPAFF. The CDR3 nucleotides are TGTGCCAGCAGTGGTCGTTGGGCCCCAGCTTTCTTT.

The table lists this clone with a few counts. This chain joins TRBV7-9 and TRBJ2-3, with TRBD1 identical over 8 bases. The CDR3 has 13 residues. The trim removed 8 bases at V and 4 bases at J, leaving 5 bases unmatched. Germline-derived CDR1 and CDR2 are SEHNR and FQNEAQ (reference sequence). The CDR3 nucleotides read TGTGCCAGCCGAGCGACAGGGGCAGATACGCAGTATTTT. Protein: CASRATGADTQYF.

The V gene is TRBV28, the J gene TRBJ2-1; TRBD2 agrees at 7 bases. V trimming: 7 bases; J trimming: 2 bases; junction bases outside the gene matches: 11. This CDR3 contains 16 residues. Germline-derived CDR1 and CDR2 are MDHEN and SYDVKM. Written as DNA, the CDR3 is TGTGCCAGCACCCCCCTTAGCGGGTCCGCCTACAATGAGCAGTTCTTC. Translated: CASTPLSGSAYNEQFF.

The rearrangement links TRBV5-1 to TRBJ2-1; 11 bases map to TRBD2. The CDR3 spans 14 residues. Germline loops: CDR1 SGHRS, CDR2 YFSETQ. The V gene end was trimmed by 1 base and the J gene end by 7 bases; junction bases not matched to a gene: 1. The CDR3 region has the DNA TGCGCCAGCAGCTTGACTAGCGGGAGTAATGAGCAGTTCTTC. Translating gives CASSLTSGSNEQFF.